These 3 T cell receptor beta chains came from one sample sequenced in a study of shared clonotypes between healthy human individuals. TCRdb's table, derived via immunoSEQ multiplex PCR, lists solely in-frame clones and lacks some. The sample records around 2.5 million clones, 90% to 95% being singletons. Sequenced: naive CD4+ T cells from PBMCs. Subset noted: CD45RA+ positively selected. All receptors come from a man between 18 and 29 years old in good health. Some clones in this sample may be carry-over from other donors' samples.

This sequence joins TRBV30 and TRBJ1-1; no definite D call. Trimming removed 3 bases from V and 8 bases from J, with 19 bases in between. Germline V gene data show CDR1 as GTSNPN and CDR2 as SVGIG (reference sequence). The CDR3 sequence is 14 residues long. CDR3 in DNA: TGTGCCTGGAGCCTAGCCCCCACGACGCAGGAAGCTTTCTTT. Amino acids: CAWSLAPTTQEAFF. Looking up the rest from reference TRBV30 and TRBJ1-1 gives the full variable domain: SQTIHQWPATLVQPVGSPLSLECTVEGTSNPNLYWYRQAAGRGLQLLFYSVGIGQISSEVPQNLSASRPQDRQFILSSKKLLLSDSGFYLCAWSLAPTTQEAFFGQGTRLTVV.

This chain connects TRBV13 to TRBJ2-7; TRBD1 might be the D (6 bases). This CDR3 comprises 17 residues. With 4 bases removed from V and 2 bases from J, the gap between germline ends came to 21 bases. Germline V gene lookup returns CDR1 PRHDT and CDR2 FYEKMQ (reference sequence). CDR3 amino acids: CASSSAALGAVTYEQYF. The CDR3 DNA reads as TGTGCCAGCAGCTCAGCCGCTTTGGGGGCGGTTACCTACGAGCAGTACTTC.

The rearrangement links TRBV2 to TRBJ1-1; no reliable D call. The V gene's germline CDR1 is SNHLY and CDR2 FYNNEI. The length of the CDR3 is 15 residues. V was shortened by 6 bases and J by 4 bases, with 18 bases between the two germline ends. The CDR3 nucleotides read TGTGCCAGCAGCGGCGCCTCCGCACGGGGCACTGAAGCTTTCTTT. It specifies CASSGASARGTEAFF.